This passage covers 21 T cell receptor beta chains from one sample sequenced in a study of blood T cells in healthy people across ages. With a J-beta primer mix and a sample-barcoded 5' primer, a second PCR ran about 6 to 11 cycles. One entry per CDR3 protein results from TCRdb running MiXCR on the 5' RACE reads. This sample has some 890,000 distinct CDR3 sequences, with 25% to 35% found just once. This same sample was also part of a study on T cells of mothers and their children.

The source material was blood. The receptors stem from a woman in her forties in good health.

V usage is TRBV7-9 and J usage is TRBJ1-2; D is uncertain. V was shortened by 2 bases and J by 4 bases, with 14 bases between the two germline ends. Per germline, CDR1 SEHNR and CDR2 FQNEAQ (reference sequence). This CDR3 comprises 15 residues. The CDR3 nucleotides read TGTGCCAGCAGCTTACGGACGGATACCATCTATGGCTACACCTTC. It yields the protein CASSLRTDTIYGYTF.

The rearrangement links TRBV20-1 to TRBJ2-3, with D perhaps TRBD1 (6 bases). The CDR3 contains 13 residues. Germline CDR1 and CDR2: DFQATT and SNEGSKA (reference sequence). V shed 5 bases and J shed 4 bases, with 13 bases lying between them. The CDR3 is CSAPWTASDTQYF. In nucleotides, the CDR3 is TGCAGTGCTCCATGGACAGCCTCAGATACGCAGTATTTT.

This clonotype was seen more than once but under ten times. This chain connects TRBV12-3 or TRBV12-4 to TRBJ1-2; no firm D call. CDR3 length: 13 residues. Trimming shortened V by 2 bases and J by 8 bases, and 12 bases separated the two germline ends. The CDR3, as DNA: TGTGCCAGCAGTTTACAAGGTTTTCGAGGCTACACCTTC. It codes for CASSLQGFRGYTF.

The CDR3 sequence is CSAREGGKATQYF. The CDR3 DNA is TGCAGTGCTAGAGAAGGCGGAAAGGCAACGCAGTATTTT. The chain carries TRBV20-1 and TRBJ2-3; D unresolved. V was cut by 0 bases and J by 9 bases, with 13 bases left in between. The CDR3 contains 13 residues. The germline gives CDR1 DFQATT, CDR2 SNEGSKA (reference sequence).

In DNA form, the CDR3 reads TGTGCCAGCAGCCAAGCCCAGGTATCCTATGGCTACACCTTC. This translates into CASSQAQVSYGYTF. The genes are TRBV3-1 and TRBJ1-2; D not resolved. The CDR3 has 14 amino acids. Trimming took 1 base from V and 4 from J, leaving 10 bases between them. Germline CDR1 LGHDT, CDR2 YNNKEL (reference sequence).

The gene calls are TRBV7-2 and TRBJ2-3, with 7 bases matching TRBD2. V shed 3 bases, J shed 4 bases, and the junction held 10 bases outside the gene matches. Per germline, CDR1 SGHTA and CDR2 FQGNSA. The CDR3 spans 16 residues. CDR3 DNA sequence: TGTGCCAGCAGCTTCTTCTCAGCGGGAAACGCAGATACGCAGTATTTT. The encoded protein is CASSFFSAGNADTQYF.

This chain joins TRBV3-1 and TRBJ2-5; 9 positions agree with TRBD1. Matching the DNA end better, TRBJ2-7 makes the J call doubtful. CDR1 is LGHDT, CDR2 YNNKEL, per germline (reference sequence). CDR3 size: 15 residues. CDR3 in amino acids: CASSQVGTGTSEQYF. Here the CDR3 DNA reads TGTGCCAGCAGCCAAGTCGGGACAGGGACCTCCGAGCAGTACTTC.

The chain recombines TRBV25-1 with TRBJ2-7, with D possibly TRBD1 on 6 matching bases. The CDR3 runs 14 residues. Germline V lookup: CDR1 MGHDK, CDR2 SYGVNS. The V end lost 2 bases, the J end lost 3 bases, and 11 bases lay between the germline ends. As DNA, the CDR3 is TGTGCCAGCAGTGAACCAGGGGATTACTACGAGCAGTACTTC. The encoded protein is CASSEPGDYYEQYF.

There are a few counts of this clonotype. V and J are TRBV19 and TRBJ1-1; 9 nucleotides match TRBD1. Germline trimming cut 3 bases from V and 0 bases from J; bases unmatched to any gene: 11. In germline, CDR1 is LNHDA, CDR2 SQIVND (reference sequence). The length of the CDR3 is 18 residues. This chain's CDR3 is CASSIGTGRRGLNTEAFF. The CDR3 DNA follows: TGTGCCAGTAGTATCGGGACAGGGCGCCGGGGGTTGAACACTGAAGCTTTCTTT.

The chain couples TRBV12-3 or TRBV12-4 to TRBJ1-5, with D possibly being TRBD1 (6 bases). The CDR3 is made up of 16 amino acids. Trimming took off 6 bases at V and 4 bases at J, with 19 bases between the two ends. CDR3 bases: TGTGCCAGCAGACTAGACCTGACAGGTTCAAATCAGCCCCAGCATTTT. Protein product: CASRLDLTGSNQPQHF.

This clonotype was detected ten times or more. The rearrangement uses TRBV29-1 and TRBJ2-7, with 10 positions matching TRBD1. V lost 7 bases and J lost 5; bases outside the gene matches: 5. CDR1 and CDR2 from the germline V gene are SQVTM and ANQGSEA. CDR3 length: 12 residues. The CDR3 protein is CSGAGTGDEQYF. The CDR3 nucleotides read TGCAGCGGAGCCGGGACAGGGGACGAGCAGTACTTC.

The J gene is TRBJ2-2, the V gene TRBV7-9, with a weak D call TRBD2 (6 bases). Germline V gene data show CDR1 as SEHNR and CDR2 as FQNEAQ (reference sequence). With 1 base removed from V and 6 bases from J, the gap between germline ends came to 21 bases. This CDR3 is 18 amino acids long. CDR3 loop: CASSLDIMGLGNSGELFF. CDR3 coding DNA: TGTGCCAGCAGCTTAGATATTATGGGACTTGGTAATTCCGGGGAGCTGTTTTTT.

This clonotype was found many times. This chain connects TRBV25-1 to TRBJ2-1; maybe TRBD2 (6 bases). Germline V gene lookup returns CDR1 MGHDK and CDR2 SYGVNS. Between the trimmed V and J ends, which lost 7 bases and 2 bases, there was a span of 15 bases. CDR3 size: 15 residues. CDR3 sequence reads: CASIGGTPPYNEQFF. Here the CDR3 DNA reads TGTGCCAGCATAGGAGGGACCCCCCCCTACAATGAGCAGTTCTTC.

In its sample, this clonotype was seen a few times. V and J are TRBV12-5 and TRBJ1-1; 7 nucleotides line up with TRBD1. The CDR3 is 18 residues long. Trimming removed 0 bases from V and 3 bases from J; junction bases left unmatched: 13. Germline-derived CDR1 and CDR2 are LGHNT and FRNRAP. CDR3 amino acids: CASGLVLGRGGRDTEAFF. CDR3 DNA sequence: TGTGCTAGTGGTTTGGTACTCGGCAGGGGGGGCAGGGACACTGAAGCTTTCTTT.

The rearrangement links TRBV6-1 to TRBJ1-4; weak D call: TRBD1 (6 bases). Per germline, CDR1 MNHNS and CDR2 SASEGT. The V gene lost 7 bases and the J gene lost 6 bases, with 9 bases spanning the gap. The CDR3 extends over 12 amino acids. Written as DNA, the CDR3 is TGTGCCAGCAACAGGGTCGATGAAAAACTGTTTTTT. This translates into CASNRVDEKLFF.

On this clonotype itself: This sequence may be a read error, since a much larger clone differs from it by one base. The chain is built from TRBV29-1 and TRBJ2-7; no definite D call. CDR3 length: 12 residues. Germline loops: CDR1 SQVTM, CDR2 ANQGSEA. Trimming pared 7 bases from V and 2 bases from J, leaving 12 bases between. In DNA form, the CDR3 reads TGCAGCGCCGGAGAACAAGCCTACGAGCAGTACTTC. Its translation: CSAGEQAYEQYF.

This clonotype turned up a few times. The CDR3 DNA reads as TGTGCCAGCTCACCGGGCAGGGCTGCTAATGAAAAACTGTTTTTT. Protein sequence: CASSPGRAANEKLFF. The V call is TRBV18, the J call TRBJ1-4; perhaps TRBD1 as D (5 bases). With 3 bases removed from V and 3 bases from J, the gap between germline ends came to 11 bases. CDR1 and CDR2 from the germline V gene are KGHSH and LQKENI. The CDR3 sequence is 15 residues long.

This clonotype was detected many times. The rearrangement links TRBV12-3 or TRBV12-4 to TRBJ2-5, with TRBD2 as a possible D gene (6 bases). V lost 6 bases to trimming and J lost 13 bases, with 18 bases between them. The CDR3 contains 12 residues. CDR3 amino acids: CASSSRDDGGYF. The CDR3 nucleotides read TGTGCCAGCAGCTCAAGGGACGACGGGGGGTACTTC.

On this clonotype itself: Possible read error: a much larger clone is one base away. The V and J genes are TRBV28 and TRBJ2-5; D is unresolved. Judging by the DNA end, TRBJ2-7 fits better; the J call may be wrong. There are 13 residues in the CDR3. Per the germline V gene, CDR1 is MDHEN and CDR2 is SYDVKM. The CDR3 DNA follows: TGTGCCAGCAGTTTGTCTCTCCCGGGCGAGCAGTACTTC. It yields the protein CASSLSLPGEQYF.

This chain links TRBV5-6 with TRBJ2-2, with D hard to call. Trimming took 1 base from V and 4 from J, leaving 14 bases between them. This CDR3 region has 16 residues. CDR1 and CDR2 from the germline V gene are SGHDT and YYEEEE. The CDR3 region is CASSLIGSLGTGELFF. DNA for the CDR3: TGTGCCAGCAGCTTGATAGGGTCCCTTGGCACCGGGGAGCTGTTTTTT.

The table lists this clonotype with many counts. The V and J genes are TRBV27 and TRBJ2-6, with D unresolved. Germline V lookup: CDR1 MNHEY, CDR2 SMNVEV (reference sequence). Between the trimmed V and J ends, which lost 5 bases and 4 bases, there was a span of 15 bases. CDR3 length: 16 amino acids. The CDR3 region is CASSPAFAQGANVLTF. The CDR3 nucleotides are TGTGCCAGCAGTCCCGCCTTTGCCCAGGGGGCCAACGTCCTGACTTTC.